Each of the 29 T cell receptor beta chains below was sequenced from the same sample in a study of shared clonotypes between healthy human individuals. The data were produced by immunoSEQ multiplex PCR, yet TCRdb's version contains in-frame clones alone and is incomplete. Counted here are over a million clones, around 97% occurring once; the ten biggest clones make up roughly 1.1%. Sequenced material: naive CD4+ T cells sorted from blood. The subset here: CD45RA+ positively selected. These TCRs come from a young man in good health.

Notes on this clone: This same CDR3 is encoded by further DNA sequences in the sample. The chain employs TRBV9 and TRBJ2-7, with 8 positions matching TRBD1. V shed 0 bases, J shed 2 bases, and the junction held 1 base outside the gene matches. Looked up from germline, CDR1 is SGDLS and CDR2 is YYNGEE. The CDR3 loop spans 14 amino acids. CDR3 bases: TGTGCCAGCAGCGTAGGGACAGGGCCCTACGAGCAGTACTTC. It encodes CASSVGTGPYEQYF.

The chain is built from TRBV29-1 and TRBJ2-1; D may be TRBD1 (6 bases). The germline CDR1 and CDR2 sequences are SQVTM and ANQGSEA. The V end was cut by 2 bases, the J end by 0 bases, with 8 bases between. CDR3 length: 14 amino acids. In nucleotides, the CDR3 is TGCAGCGTTGAAAGGGGGTACTCCTACAATGAGCAGTTCTTC. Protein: CSVERGYSYNEQFF.

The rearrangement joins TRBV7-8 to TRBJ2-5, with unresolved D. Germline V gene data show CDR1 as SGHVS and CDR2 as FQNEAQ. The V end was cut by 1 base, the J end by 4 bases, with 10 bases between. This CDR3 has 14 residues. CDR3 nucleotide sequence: TGTGCCAGCAGCTTAGGGGGTGGGCGAGAGACCCAGTACTTC. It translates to CASSLGGGRETQYF. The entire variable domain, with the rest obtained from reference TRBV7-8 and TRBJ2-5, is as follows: GAGVSQSPRYKVAKRGQDVALRCDPISGHVSLFWYQQALGQGPEFLTYFQNEAQLDKSGLPSDRFFAERPEGSVSTLKIQRTQQEDSAVYLCASSLGGGRETQYFGPGTRLLVL.

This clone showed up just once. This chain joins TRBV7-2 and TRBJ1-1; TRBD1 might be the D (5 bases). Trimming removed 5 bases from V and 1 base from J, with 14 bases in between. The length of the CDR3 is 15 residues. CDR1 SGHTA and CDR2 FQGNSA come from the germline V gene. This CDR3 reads CASSPRGRENTEAFF. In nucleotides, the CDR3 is TGTGCCAGCAGCCCTAGGGGAAGAGAGAACACTGAAGCTTTCTTT.

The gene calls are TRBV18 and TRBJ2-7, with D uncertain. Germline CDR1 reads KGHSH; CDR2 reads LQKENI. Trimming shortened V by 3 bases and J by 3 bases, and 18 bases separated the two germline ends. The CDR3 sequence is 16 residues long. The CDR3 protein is CASSPVLQVRIYEQYF. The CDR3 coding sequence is TGTGCCAGCTCACCGGTGTTGCAGGTGAGGATCTACGAGCAGTACTTC.

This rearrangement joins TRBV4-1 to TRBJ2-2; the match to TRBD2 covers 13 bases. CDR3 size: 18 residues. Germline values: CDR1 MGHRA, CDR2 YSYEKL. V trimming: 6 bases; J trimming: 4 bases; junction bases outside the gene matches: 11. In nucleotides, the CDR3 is TGCGCCAGCAGTTCAACCGGACTAGCGGGAGCTGGCACCGGGGAGCTGTTTTTT. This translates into CASSSTGLAGAGTGELFF.

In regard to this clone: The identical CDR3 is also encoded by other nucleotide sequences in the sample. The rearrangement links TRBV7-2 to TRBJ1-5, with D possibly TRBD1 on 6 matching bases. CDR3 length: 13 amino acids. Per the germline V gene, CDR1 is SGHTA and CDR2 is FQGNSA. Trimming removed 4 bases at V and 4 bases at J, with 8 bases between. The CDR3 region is CASSSQGNQPQHF. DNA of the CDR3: TGTGCCAGCAGCTCACAGGGAAATCAGCCCCAGCATTTT.

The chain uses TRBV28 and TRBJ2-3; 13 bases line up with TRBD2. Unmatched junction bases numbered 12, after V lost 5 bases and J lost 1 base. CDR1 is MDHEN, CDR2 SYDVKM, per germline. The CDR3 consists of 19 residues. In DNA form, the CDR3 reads TGTGCCAGCAGTCTCATCGGACTAGCGGGAGATTTTGGCACAGATACGCAGTATTTT. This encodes CASSLIGLAGDFGTDTQYF.

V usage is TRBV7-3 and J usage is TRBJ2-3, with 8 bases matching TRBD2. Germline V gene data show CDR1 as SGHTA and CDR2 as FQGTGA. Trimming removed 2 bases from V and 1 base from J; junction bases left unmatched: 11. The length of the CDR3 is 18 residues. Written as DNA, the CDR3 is TGTGCCAGCAGCTTATCTGCCCCGGGACTAGGGGGCACAGATACGCAGTATTTT. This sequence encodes CASSLSAPGLGGTDTQYF. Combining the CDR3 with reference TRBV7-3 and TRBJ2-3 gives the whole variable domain GAGVSQTPSNKVTEKGKYVELRCDPISGHTALYWYRQSLGQGPEFLIYFQGTGAADDSGLPNDRFFAVRPEGSVSTLKIQRTERGDSAVYLCASSLSAPGLGGTDTQYFGPGTRLTVL.

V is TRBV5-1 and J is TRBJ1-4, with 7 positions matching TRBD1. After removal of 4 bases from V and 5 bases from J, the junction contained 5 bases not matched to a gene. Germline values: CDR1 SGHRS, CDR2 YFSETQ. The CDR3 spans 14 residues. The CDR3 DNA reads TGCGCCAGCAGCATGGGACAGATAAATGAAAAACTGTTTTTT. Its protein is CASSMGQINEKLFF.

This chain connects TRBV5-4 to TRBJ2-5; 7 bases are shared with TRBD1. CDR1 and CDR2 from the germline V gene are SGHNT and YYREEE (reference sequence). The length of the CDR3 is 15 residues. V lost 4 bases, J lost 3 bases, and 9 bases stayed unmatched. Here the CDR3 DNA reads TGTGCCAGCAGCCGCCCGGGGCAGGGGGAAGAGACCCAGTACTTC. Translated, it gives CASSRPGQGEETQYF.

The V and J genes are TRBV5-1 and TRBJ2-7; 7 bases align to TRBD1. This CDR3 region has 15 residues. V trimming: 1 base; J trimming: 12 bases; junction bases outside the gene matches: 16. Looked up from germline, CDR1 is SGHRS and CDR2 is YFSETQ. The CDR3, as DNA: TGCGCCAGCAGCTTGTTTACGGGACAGTCCGCTGAGGGGTACTTC. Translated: CASSLFTGQSAEGYF.

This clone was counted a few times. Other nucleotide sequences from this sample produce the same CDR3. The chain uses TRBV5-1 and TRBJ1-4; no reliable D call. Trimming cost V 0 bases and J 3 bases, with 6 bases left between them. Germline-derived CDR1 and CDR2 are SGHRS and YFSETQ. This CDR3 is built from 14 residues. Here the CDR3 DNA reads TGCGCCAGCAGCTTGGGGCAGCCTAATGAAAAACTGTTTTTT. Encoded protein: CASSLGQPNEKLFF.

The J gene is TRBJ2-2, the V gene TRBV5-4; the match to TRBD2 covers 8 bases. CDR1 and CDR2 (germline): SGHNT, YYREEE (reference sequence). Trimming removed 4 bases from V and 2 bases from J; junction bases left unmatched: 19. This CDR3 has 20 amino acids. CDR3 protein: CASSPLGHGGGNPNTGELFF. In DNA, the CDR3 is TGTGCCAGCAGCCCTTTGGGACACGGGGGGGGGAATCCCAACACCGGGGAGCTGTTTTTT.

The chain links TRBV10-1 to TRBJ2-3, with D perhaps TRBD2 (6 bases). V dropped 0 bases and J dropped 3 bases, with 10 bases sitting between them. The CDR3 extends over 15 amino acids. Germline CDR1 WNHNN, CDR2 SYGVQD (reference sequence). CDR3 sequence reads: CASSESRRDTDTQYF. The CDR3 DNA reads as TGCGCCAGCAGTGAGTCGCGGCGGGATACAGATACGCAGTATTTT.

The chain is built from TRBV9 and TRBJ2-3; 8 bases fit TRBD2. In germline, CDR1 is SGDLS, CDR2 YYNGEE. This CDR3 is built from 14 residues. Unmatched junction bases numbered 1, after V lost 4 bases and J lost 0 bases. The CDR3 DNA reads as TGTGCCAGCAGCCGGACTAGCAGCACAGATACGCAGTATTTT. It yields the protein CASSRTSSTDTQYF.

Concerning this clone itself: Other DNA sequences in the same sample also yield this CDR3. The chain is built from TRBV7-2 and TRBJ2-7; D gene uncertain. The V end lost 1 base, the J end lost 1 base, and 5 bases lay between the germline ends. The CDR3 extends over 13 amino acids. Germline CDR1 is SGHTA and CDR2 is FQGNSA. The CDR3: CASSLEVSYEQYF. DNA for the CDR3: TGTGCCAGCAGCTTAGAAGTTTCCTACGAGCAGTACTTC.

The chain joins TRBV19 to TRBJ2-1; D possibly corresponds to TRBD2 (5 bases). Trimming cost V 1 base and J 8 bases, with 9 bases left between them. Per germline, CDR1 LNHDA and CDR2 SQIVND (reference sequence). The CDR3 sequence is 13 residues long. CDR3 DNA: TGTGCCAGTAGTATAGGAGTCGGGGATGAGCAGTTCTTC. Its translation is CASSIGVGDEQFF. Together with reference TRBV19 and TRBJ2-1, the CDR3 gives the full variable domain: DGGITQSPKYLFRKEGQNVTLSCEQNLNHDAMYWYRQDPGQGLRLIYYSQIVNDFQKGDIAEGYSVSREKKESFPLTVTSAQKNPTAFYLCASSIGVGDEQFFGPGTRLTVL.

The CDR3 nucleotides are TGCGCCAGCAGCTTGGATCAAATAGGGAGCTACGAGCAGTACTTC. Protein sequence: CASSLDQIGSYEQYF. This rearrangement joins TRBV5-1 to TRBJ2-7; possible D gene TRBD2, 5 bases. This CDR3 is 15 amino acids long. CDR1 is SGHRS, CDR2 YFSETQ, per germline. Trimming left V 0 bases short and J 3 bases short, with 13 bases between.

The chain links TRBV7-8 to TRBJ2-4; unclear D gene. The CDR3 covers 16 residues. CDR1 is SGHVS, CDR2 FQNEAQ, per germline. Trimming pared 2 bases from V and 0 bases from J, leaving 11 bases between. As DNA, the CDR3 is TGTGCCAGCAGCTTAACTCGGATAATAGCCAAAAACATTCAGTACTTC. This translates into CASSLTRIIAKNIQYF.

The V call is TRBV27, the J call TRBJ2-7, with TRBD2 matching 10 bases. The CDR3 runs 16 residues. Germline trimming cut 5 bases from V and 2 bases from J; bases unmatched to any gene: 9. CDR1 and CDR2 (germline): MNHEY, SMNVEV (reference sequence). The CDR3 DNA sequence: TGTGCCAGCAGTAGGGGGACTAGCGCGGCCGCCTACGAGCAGTACTTC. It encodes CASSRGTSAAAYEQYF.

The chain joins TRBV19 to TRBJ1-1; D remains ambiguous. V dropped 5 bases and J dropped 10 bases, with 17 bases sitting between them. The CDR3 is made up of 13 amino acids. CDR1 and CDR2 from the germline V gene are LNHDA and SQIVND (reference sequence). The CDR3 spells CASSGDKAEAAFF. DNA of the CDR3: TGTGCCAGTAGTGGGGATAAGGCGGAAGCAGCTTTCTTT.

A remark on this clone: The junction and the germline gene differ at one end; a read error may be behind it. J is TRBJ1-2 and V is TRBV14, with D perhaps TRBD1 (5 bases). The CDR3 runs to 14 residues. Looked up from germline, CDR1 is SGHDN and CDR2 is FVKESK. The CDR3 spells CASSQDRTGRLNNF. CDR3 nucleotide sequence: TGTGCCAGCAGCCAAGATCGGACGGGACGTTTGAATAACTTC.

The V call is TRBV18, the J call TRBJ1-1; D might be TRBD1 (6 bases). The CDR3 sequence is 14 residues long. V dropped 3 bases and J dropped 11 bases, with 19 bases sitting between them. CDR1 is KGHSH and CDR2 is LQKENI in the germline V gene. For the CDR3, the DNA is TGTGCCAGCTCACCGAGAAATACAGGGCCCCCGGCTTTCTTT. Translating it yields CASSPRNTGPPAFF.

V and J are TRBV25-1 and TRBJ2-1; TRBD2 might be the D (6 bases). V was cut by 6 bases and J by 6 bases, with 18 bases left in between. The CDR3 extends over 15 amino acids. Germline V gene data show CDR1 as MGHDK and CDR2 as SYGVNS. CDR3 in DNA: TGTGCCAGCAGAGCCACTAGCATGCGGGGCAATGAGCAGTTCTTC. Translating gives CASRATSMRGNEQFF.

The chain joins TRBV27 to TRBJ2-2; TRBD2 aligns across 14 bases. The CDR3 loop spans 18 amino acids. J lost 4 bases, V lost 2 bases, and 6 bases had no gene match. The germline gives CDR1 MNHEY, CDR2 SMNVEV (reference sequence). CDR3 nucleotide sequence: TGTGCCAGCAGTTTACGACTAGCGGGAGGGCCGGGCACCGGGGAGCTGTTTTTT. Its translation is CASSLRLAGGPGTGELFF.

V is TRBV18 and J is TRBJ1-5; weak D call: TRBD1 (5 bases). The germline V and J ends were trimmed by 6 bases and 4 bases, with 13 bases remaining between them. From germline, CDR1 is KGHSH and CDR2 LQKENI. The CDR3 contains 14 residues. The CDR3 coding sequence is TGTGCCAGCTCCTTGACGGGGGTAAATCAGCCCCAGCATTTT. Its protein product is CASSLTGVNQPQHF.

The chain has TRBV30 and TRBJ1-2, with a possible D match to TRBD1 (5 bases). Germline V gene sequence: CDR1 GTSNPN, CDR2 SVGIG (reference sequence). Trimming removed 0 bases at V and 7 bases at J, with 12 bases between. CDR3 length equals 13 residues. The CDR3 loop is CAWSVGGVRGYTF. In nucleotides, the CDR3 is TGTGCCTGGAGTGTCGGGGGGGTACGTGGCTACACCTTC. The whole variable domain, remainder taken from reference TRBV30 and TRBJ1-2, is SQTIHQWPATLVQPVGSPLSLECTVEGTSNPNLYWYRQAAGRGLQLLFYSVGIGQISSEVPQNLSASRPQDRQFILSSKKLLLSDSGFYLCAWSVGGVRGYTFGSGTRLTVV.

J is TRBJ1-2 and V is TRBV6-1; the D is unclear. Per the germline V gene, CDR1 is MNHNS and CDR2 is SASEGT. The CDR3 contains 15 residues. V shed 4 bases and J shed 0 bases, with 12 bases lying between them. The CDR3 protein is CASSGVDTSNYGYTF. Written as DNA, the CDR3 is TGTGCCAGCAGTGGGGTCGACACATCTAACTATGGCTACACCTTC.